What follows are 15 T cell receptor beta chains derived from one specimen sequenced in a study of T cell repertoires in cytomegalovirus infection. TCRdb re-analysed the reads in MiXCR, keeping a single row per CDR3 protein. Among 200,000 to 300,000 distinct CDR3 sequences, over 9% were seen once, and the ten largest hold approximately 1.6%. Source material: PBMCs. The receptors come from a human donor in good health (CMV status not recorded). Some clones in this sample may be carry-over from other donors' samples.

This clonotype occurred many times. The chain links TRBV7-3 to TRBJ2-7; perhaps TRBD1 as D (6 bases). V was shortened by 3 bases and J by 5 bases, with 11 bases between the two germline ends. The CDR3 covers 13 residues. The V gene's germline CDR1 is SGHTA and CDR2 FQGTGA. This CDR3 reads CASSLAQGNEQYF. The DNA of the CDR3 is TGTGCCAGCAGCTTGGCACAGGGTAACGAGCAGTACTTC.

Ten or more counts support this clonotype. This CDR3 reads CASSLIVGSNQPQHF. The CDR3 DNA sequence: TGTGCCAGCAGCTTAATTGTGGGAAGCAATCAGCCCCAGCATTTT. The J gene is TRBJ1-5, the V gene TRBV7-2; D remains ambiguous. This CDR3 spans 15 amino acids. V was trimmed by 2 bases and J by 1 base, leaving 9 bases between them. Looked up from germline, CDR1 is SGHTA and CDR2 is FQGNSA.

J is TRBJ2-2 and V is TRBV28; possible D gene TRBD1, 6 bases. There are 15 residues in the CDR3. Between the trimmed V and J ends, which lost 3 bases and 1 base, there was a span of 9 bases. Germline assignment: CDR1 MDHEN and CDR2 SYDVKM. CDR3 DNA sequence: TGTGCCAGCAGTTTGGACAGAAGGAACACCGGGGAGCTGTTTTTT. This encodes CASSLDRRNTGELFF.

V is TRBV7-2 and J is TRBJ2-2, with D possibly TRBD2 on 6 matching bases. The CDR3 runs to 16 residues. The V end was cut by 5 bases, the J end by 0 bases, with 13 bases between. CDR1 SGHTA and CDR2 FQGNSA come from the germline V gene. This CDR3 reads CASSNRDFPNTGELFF. The CDR3 nucleotides read TGTGCCAGCAGCAACCGGGACTTTCCGAACACCGGGGAGCTGTTTTTT.

This clonotype was counted between two and nine times. The V and J genes are TRBV29-1 and TRBJ1-1; tentatively, D is TRBD1 (6 bases). The length of the CDR3 is 16 residues. Germline V gene lookup returns CDR1 SQVTM and CDR2 ANQGSEA. V dropped 0 bases and J dropped 3 bases, with 17 bases sitting between them. CDR3 region: CSVEEGQGSPHTEAFF. In DNA form, the CDR3 reads TGCAGCGTTGAAGAAGGGCAGGGGTCCCCACACACTGAAGCTTTCTTT.

The rearrangement links TRBV3-1 to TRBJ2-2; 9 bases are a match to TRBD2. This CDR3 contains 15 residues. Germline CDR1 LGHDT, CDR2 YNNKEL (reference sequence). The ends lost 1 base at V and 5 bases at J; junction bases unmatched: 2. CDR3 DNA: TGTGCCAGCAGCCAAGTCAGCGGGGGGACCGGGGAGCTGTTTTTT. Protein product: CASSQVSGGTGELFF.

Many counts were recorded for this clonotype. This chain joins TRBV7-2 and TRBJ2-1; the D is unclear. The CDR3 totals 12 residues. V was clipped by 1 base and J by 11 bases, with 9 bases between them. Germline loops: CDR1 SGHTA, CDR2 FQGNSA. For the CDR3, the DNA is TGTGCCAGCAGCTTAGTTTCCGGGCAGCAGTTCTTC. It translates to CASSLVSGQQFF.

This clonotype turned up a few times. The chain recombines TRBV5-5 with TRBJ2-7; D may correspond to TRBD1 or TRBD2 (5 bases each). This CDR3 region has 16 residues. Germline-derived CDR1 and CDR2 are SGHKS and YYEKEE (reference sequence). Trimming cost V 3 bases and J 5 bases, with 21 bases left between them. The CDR3 coding sequence is TGTGCCAGCAGCTCGATGTTGGGGGTCAGAGGCAACGAGCAGTACTTC. Its translation: CASSSMLGVRGNEQYF.

The gene calls are TRBV2 and TRBJ2-2; 7 nucleotides agree with TRBD1. Germline V CDR1 and CDR2: SNHLY, FYNNEI. The CDR3 spans 15 residues. Germline trimming cut 6 bases from V and 5 bases from J; bases unmatched to any gene: 9. DNA for the CDR3: TGTGCCAGCAGACAGGGACAGATAAAAACCGGGGAGCTGTTTTTT. Translating gives CASRQGQIKTGELFF.

This clonotype occurred many times. This chain uses TRBV7-2 with TRBJ1-3; no clear D. There are 15 residues in the CDR3. The germline V gene has CDR1 SGHTA and CDR2 FQGNSA. The V end was cut by 0 bases, the J end by 3 bases, with 9 bases between. The CDR3 sequence is CASSLAILGGNTIYF. Here the CDR3 DNA reads TGTGCCAGCAGCTTAGCAATTCTAGGTGGAAACACCATATATTTT.

The rearrangement uses TRBV4-3 and TRBJ2-1; D gene unclear. The V gene's germline CDR1 is LGHNA and CDR2 YSLEER. V was shortened by 0 bases and J by 2 bases, with 11 bases between the two germline ends. The CDR3 has 16 residues. The CDR3 nucleotides are TGCGCCAGCAGCCAAGATTGGGGTCAGACCTACAATGAGCAGTTCTTC. Residues: CASSQDWGQTYNEQFF.

The CDR3 region is CASSFEGGLEAFF. The CDR3 DNA reads TGTGCCAGCAGTTTCGAGGGGGGTCTTGAAGCTTTCTTT. The chain recombines TRBV7-9 with TRBJ1-1; tentative D call: TRBD1 (6 bases). The CDR3 contains 13 residues. The V and J ends lost 6 bases and 7 bases respectively, with 15 bases between them. Germline assignment: CDR1 SEHNR and CDR2 FQNEAQ (reference sequence).

This clonotype was seen repeatedly, ten times or more. The chain combines TRBV7-3 with TRBJ2-2; D possibly matches TRBD1 or TRBD2 (5 bases each). V shed 5 bases and J shed 0 bases, with 13 bases lying between them. Germline CDR1 is SGHTA and CDR2 is FQGTGA. The length of the CDR3 is 16 residues. CDR3 protein: CASSPTGTSNTGELFF. DNA for the CDR3: TGTGCCAGCAGCCCAACGGGGACCTCGAACACCGGGGAGCTGTTTTTT.

Ten or more counts support this clonotype. The chain recombines TRBV28 with TRBJ2-7, with D perhaps assigned TRBD1 or TRBD2 (5 bases each). This CDR3 spans 15 amino acids. Germline V CDR1 and CDR2: MDHEN, SYDVKM. Trimming removed 6 bases at V and 3 bases at J, with 18 bases between. In nucleotides, the CDR3 is TGTGCCAGCAGCTCTCATTCCGGGACCCTCTACGAGCAGTACTTC. Residues: CASSSHSGTLYEQYF.

The rearrangement uses TRBV20-1 and TRBJ2-7; D gene unclear. This CDR3 region has 16 residues. Germline CDR1 DFQATT, CDR2 SNEGSKA (reference sequence). Trimming took off 0 bases at V and 0 bases at J, with 15 bases between the two ends. The CDR3 DNA sequence: TGCAGTGCTAGAGATCTCGGAGCCCACAGCTCCTACGAGCAGTACTTC. This translates into CSARDLGAHSSYEQYF.